This T cell receptor (beta chain) came from a study of blood T cell repertoires in COVID-19. The overall study: Specimens from acute and convalescent COVID-19 originated in the United States, Italy and Spain.

From germline, CDR1 is SGHRS and CDR2 YFSETQ. The CDR3 length is 13 residues. Trimming took off 5 bases at V and 4 bases at J, with 10 bases between the two ends. The age range of participants was 18 to 89 years, with residence in about two dozen US areas. Researchers sorted participants into cohorts using their self-reported clinical history. Cohort 3 donors were reported recovered after two negative PCRs, clearance, or symptom resolution. Sequencing used immunoSEQ multiplex PCR; TCRdb keeps in-frame clones, though not all of them. The sample contains 180,000 or so clones, roughly 87% of which appear only once.

Specimen: PBMCs or T cells enriched from blood (not recorded which). The J gene is TRBJ1-3, the V gene TRBV5-1; D might be TRBD1 (6 bases). The receptor's source is a man aged 45-65 years who had recovered from COVID-19. DNA for the CDR3: TGCGCCAGCAGGTTTGACAGGGGAAACACCATATATTTT. Its protein product is CASRFDRGNTIYF.